The clone carrying this T cell receptor (beta chain) appeared a few times. Its specificity is unknown. The data were obtained in a study of regulatory T cells in long-lasting Graves disease. Study results and limitations: Analysis covered peripheral blood alone, not thyroid tissue.

Noted time point: persistent/refractory GD, antithyroid drugs over 5 years with positive TRAb. Construction of the TCR library relied on RNA isolated from PBMCs. Arm-PCR of CDR3 regions with iRepertoire HTBI primers generated TCR beta libraries. TCRdb reprocessed the multiplex PCR reads via MiXCR and lists one record per CDR3 protein. This table has 400,000 to 500,000 distinct CDR3 sequences, more than 20% appearing once. This TCR was sampled from a female donor with Graves disease. The input for sequencing was peripheral blood mononuclear cells (PBMCs), taken when the disease was refractory, from a patient treated with antithyroid drugs.

The CDR3 sequence is CASSYGLLTSGRARTGELFF. The CDR3 nucleotides are TGTGCCAGCAGTTACGGGCTTTTGACTAGCGGGAGGGCGCGAACCGGGGAGCTGTTTTTT. The chain uses TRBV6-5 and TRBJ2-2; the match to TRBD2 covers 14 bases. This CDR3 spans 20 amino acids. Per the germline V gene, CDR1 is MNHEY and CDR2 is SVGAGI. V gave up 2 bases and J gave up 5 bases; unmatched junction bases: 13.